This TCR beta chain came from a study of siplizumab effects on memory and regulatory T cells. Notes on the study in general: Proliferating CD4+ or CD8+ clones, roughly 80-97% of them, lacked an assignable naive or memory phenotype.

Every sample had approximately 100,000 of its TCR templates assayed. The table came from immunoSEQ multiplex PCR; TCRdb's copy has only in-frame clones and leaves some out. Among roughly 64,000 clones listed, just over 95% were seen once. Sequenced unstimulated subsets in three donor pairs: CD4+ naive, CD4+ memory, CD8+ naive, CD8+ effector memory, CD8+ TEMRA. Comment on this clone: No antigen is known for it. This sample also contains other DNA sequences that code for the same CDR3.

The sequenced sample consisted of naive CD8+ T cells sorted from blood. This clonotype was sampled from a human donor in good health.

The CDR3 DNA reads as TGTGCCAGTAGTATAGGGACAGGGGCCTACGAGCAGTACTTC. Translation: CASSIGTGAYEQYF. The V and J genes are TRBV19 and TRBJ2-7; TRBD1 aligns across 9 bases. This CDR3 contains 14 residues. The germline V gene has CDR1 LNHDA and CDR2 SQIVND (reference sequence). V lost 1 base to trimming and J lost 2 bases; unmatched junction nucleotides: 0.